What follows are 2 T cell receptor beta chains derived from one specimen sequenced in a study of sequential checkpoint blockade in melanoma. Clones were sequenced by immunoSEQ multiplex PCR, and TCRdb holds only the in-frame ones, with some missing. Seen here are roughly 30,000 clones, more than 65% observed once, and the top ten hold around 19%. The treatment: randomized to nivolumab then ipilimumab (arm A) or the reverse (arm B). This sample comprised CD8+ T cells sorted from blood (inferred from file names), obtained from a patient given nivolumab and ipilimumab in sequence. Source of these receptors: a human donor with melanoma.

The chain combines TRBV7-2 with TRBJ2-5, with TRBD1 matching 8 bases. Unmatched junction bases numbered 6, after V lost 10 bases and J lost 5 bases. There are 12 residues in the CDR3. CDR1 and CDR2 from the germline V gene are SGHTA and FQGNSA. The CDR3 coding sequence is TGTGCCATCAGACAGGGGTGGGAGACCCAGTACTTC. Its protein product is CAIRQGWETQYF.

The chain has TRBV2 and TRBJ2-1; 11 positions match TRBD1. The CDR3 is made up of 14 amino acids. Looked up from germline, CDR1 is SNHLY and CDR2 is FYNNEI. V gave up 4 bases and J gave up 8 bases; unmatched junction bases: 4. CDR3 coding DNA: TGTGCCAGCAGTGTAAGGGACAGGGGGGATGAGCAGTTCTTC. Protein: CASSVRDRGDEQFF.